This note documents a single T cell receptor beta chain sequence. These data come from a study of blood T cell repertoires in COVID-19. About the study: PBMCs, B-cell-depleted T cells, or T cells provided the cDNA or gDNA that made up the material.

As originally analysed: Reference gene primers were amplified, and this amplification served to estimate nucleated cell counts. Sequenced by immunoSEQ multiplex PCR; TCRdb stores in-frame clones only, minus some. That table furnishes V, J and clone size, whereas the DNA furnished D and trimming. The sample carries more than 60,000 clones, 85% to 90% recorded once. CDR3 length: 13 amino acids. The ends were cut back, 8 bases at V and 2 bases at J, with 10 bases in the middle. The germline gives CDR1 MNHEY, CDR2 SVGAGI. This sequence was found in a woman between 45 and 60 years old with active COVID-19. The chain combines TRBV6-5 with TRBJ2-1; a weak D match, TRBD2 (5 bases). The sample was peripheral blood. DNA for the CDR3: TGTGCCAGCCGGGATTCCCCCTACAATGAGCAGTTCTTC. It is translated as CASRDSPYNEQFF.